This T cell receptor (beta chain) was sequenced for a study of early T cells in non-severe SARS-CoV-2 infection. Study background: The chains were unpaired, and the sequenced material was bulk RNA from unsorted whole blood.

Unique molecular identifiers (one per individual cDNA molecule) were attached. TCRdb used MiXCR to reprocess the 5' RACE reads, holding one entry per CDR3 protein. The repertoire holds about 130,000 distinct CDR3 sequences, with 15% as singletons. The CDR3 is 13 amino acids. The germline V gene has CDR1 SGHAT and CDR2 FQNNGV. Trimming took 5 bases from V and 7 from J; bases not matched to a gene: 3. Concerning this clonotype: Antigen unknown.

Study findings and constraints: In VDJdb matching, anti-spike CD8 responses were favored while private and CD4 specificities went missing.

This TCR was sampled from an adult who was a healthcare worker with PCR-confirmed SARS-CoV-2 infection or an uninfected control (not recorded which). The chain links TRBV11-2 to TRBJ2-2, with TRBD2 identical over 8 bases. The sample was whole blood. DNA for the CDR3: TGTGCCAGCAGCCCCGGGACTAGCGGGGAGCTGTTTTTT. This translates into CASSPGTSGELFF. The entire variable domain, with the rest obtained from reference TRBV11-2 and TRBJ2-2, is as follows: EAGVAQSPRYKIIEKRQSVAFWCNPISGHATLYWYQQILGQGPKLLIQFQNNGVVDDSQLPKDRFSAERLKGVDSTLKIQPAKLEDSAVYLCASSPGTSGELFFGEGSRLTVL.